A single T cell receptor beta chain is shown here with its context. The specificity of this receptor is unknown. The record has no base qualities; no much larger clone is one base away. The sample comes from a study of esophageal squamous cell carcinoma under preoperative chemotherapy (dated by TCRdb to 2016 to 2018). Turning to the overall study: TCR repertoires were profiled in both peripheral blood T cells and tumor-infiltrating lymphocytes. The study assessed how paclitaxel-nedaplatin chemotherapy affected T-cell receptor repertoires in patients with esophageal squamous cell carcinoma. The cohort comprised roughly five patients with primary esophageal squamous cell carcinoma. Repertoires from samples taken before paclitaxel-nedaplatin therapy were compared with repertoires from samples taken after paclitaxel-nedaplatin therapy.

Results the study describes overall, beyond this receptor: A small cohort was used, with only a handful of patients with esophageal squamous cell carcinoma being analyzed. Paclitaxel-nedaplatin therapy induced immediate and substantial clonotype frequency changes, with contraction more likely among abundant clones than amplification. TCR diversity increased significantly in peripheral T cells after chemotherapy, but not in tumor-infiltrating lymphocytes. Rather than arising solely from local clonal changes, post-treatment tumor-infiltrating lymphocytes appeared to come partly from peripheral T cells that migrated into the tumor.

Taken from cysteine to phenylalanine, the CDR3 has 14 residues. The read is trimmed to its CDR3 DNA, 42 bases read in frame from base 1. Sequences SGHVS (CDR1) and FQNEAQ (CDR2) are obtained from the germline V gene. V and J lose 5 bases and 18 bases, and a span of 23 bases separates them. The time point label on this specimen signifies: before preoperative PTX-NDP chemotherapy. Patients received paclitaxel-nedaplatin as preoperative chemotherapy before surgery. Receptors were amplified or captured by PCR. The sequencing machine was a HiSeq X Ten. High-throughput sequencing was used to characterize TCR repertoires. In-frame beta chains were kept once TCRdb had trimmed the public reads at Q25 with fastp and called clones with MiXCR. Each entry merges the rows of one CDR3 protein and shows their most common DNA and genes. For this sample the table gives about 30,000 distinct CDR3 sequences, of which roughly 50% were detected only once. Approximately 12% of the sample comes from the top ten.

The TCR sequence derives from a human donor with esophageal squamous cell carcinoma. The donor label of this sample is uncertain. Recombination connected TRBV7-8 to TRBJ2-6; D gene: possibly TRBD1, on 6 matching bases. This material was acquired from a patient given preoperative chemotherapy. The CDR3 reads CASSQAGAEETQTF. The bases are TGTGCCAGCAGCCAGGCAGGGGCGGAAGAGACCCAGACTTTC.